This T cell receptor beta chain was identified in a study of vaccination effects on CD4 cells after COVID-19. Clones were read by immunoSEQ multiplex PCR, and TCRdb kept only the in-frame ones, dropping some. Found here are fewer than 35,000 clones, around three fifths of them singletons; the top ten hold approximately 9.9%. As regards this clone: Its target is unknown.

The length of the CDR3 is 14 residues. V gave up 6 bases and J gave up 7 bases; unmatched junction bases: 7. Germline V CDR1 and CDR2: SNHLY, FYNNEI. Subsequent to a culture period of more than 8 days, CD4+ T cells were isolated. The chain has TRBV2 and TRBJ1-4; 8 bases align to TRBD1. The source of this sequence is a human donor who received a COVID-19 vaccine. Sequences were derived from CD4+ T cells from PBMCs cultured without peptide, sampled before COVID-19 vaccination. The CDR3 DNA follows: TGTGCCAGCAGCGGACAGGGAGTGGGTGAAAAACTGTTTTTT. Protein sequence: CASSGQGVGEKLFF. Looking up the rest from reference TRBV2 and TRBJ1-4 gives the full variable domain: EPEVTQTPSHQVTQMGQEVILRCVPISNHLYFYWYRQILGQKVEFLVSFYNNEISEKSEIFDDQFSVERPDGSNFTLKIRSTKLEDSAMYFCASSGQGVGEKLFFGSGTQLSVL.